This T cell receptor (beta chain) is from a study of human T cells and chemical hapten exposure (dated by TCRdb to about 2021). Notes on the research overall: For sensitization, 2% DPC in acetone was applied to a roughly 2 cm by roughly 2 cm area of upper inner arm skin. Throughout the study period of around 25 weeks, patients also received therapeutic DPC doses to the scalp every week. Patch testing was performed on the upper back with Finn chambers containing 0.01% DPC, and the patch tests were scored after 6 days according to International Contact Dermatitis Research Group standards. The patient cohort, mostly female, included alopecia areata with under or over 50% scalp involvement, alopecia totalis and alopecia universalis. Libraries were pooled for sequencing, and per-sample TCR yields varied mainly because of small differences in library volumes within the pool. The study tracked peripheral blood TCR repertoire changes in vivo during primary and secondary sensitization to the hapten diphenylcyclopropenone (DPC) in alopecia patients. Patient blood was sampled pre-sensitization (week 0) and at 2, 6 and about 24 weeks after DPC sensitization. Blood for TCR sequencing was provided by twenty-nine alopecia patients at one to four time points (pre-sensitization, 2, 6 and 24 weeks). Results and caveats for the whole study, not just this receptor: Repeated subsampling changed both the strength of the expansion versus patch-test correlation and the threshold at which that correlation became significant. Because every patient had alopecia, a presumed autoimmune disease, the patients' immune response might differ from that of healthy individuals. Patch test score was positively correlated with the number of PT1 expanded TCRs, with significance at thresholds 8, 16 and 32 but not at 4. Significantly more large CDR3 similarity clusters were formed by expanded TCRs than by pre-sensitization or healthy control sets, consistent with antigen-driven responses. DPC sensitization did not change how many TCRs were above 1 in 1000 frequency, and no evidence was found of alterations in global repertoire structure.

The time point label corresponds to: patch test 3, about 24 weeks after DPC sensitization. The label giving this sample's treatment or condition can be read as: therapeutic diphenylcyclopropenone sensitization with weekly scalp DPC. At each patch-test visit, blood was drawn before the patch test was applied. Patients were considered eligible if aged 18 to 70, diagnosed with alopecia and deemed suitable for DPC therapy, and patients were excluded if pregnant. Total RNA was extracted from unfractionated whole blood collected in Tempus Blood RNA tubes. V and J are truncated by 10 bases and 3 bases respectively, leaving an intervening sequence of 7 bases. The CDR1 and CDR2 encoded by the germline V gene (reference sequence) are SGHNT and YYREEE. The CDR3 runs 10 amino acids, cysteine and phenylalanine included. Only the CDR3 DNA stays, 30 bases, in frame from base 1. The protocol used for the library was RACE. The data were produced on a NextSeq 500. During library preparation, unique molecular identifiers were attached to individual cDNA molecules so that TCRs could be counted in a quantitative, reproducible way. For every blood RNA sample, sequencing covered both the TCR alpha and TCR beta chains. As for the original processing: Samples had a median of roughly 100,000 TCRs, with a range from roughly 23,224 to 700,000. The Decombinator software suite was used to annotate V, J and CDR3 in the TCR reads. To make PS versus PT1 abundance plots, every sample was subsampled to the same number of TCRs (28,000). Expanded TCRs were defined as absent before sensitization and observed at least eight times at the 2-week time point. TCRdb trimmed public reads at Q25 via fastp, called clones via MiXCR and kept in-frame beta chains. Each CDR3 protein gets just one entry, which takes the most common genes and DNA from the rows behind it. The V and J calls shown here were made by TCRdb, not taken from the authors' results. The sample table contains about 90,000 distinct CDR3 sequences; only one count was recorded for roughly a tenth of them. The top ten hold 0.85% to 1.2% of the sample.

This clonotype was found many times. Its antigen remains unidentified. No per-base quality is available; no much larger clone lies one base away. The sequence joins TRBV5-4 to TRBJ1-1; a confident D gene designation cannot be given. The source of this sequence is a woman aged 25 to 39 with alopecia areata. Some clones in this sample may be carry-over from other donors' samples. The specimen comprised whole blood, sampled in connection with sensitization to the hapten diphenylcyclopropenone (DPC). The CDR3 reads CAELDTEAFF. The DNA sequence is as follows: TGTGCCGAGTTGGACACTGAAGCTTTCTTT.